Listed here are 9 T cell receptor beta chains from one sample, sequenced in a study of T cell repertoires in cytomegalovirus infection. For these TCRs, the target antigens are not known. TCRdb re-called the reads through MiXCR, storing one row per CDR3 protein. In the table there are nearly 700,000 distinct CDR3 sequences, 33% of which are singletons. This material consisted of cultured PBMCs, taken from culture after CMV antigen stimulation. These receptor sequences come from a human donor in good health (CMV status not recorded). Some clones in this sample may be carry-over from other donors' samples.

The CDR3 sequence: CASSYSGTTYEQYF. In DNA form, the CDR3 reads TGTGCCAGCAGTTACTCCGGGACCACCTACGAGCAGTACTTC. The V gene is TRBV12-3 or TRBV12-4, the J gene TRBJ2-7, with D possibly being TRBD1 or TRBD2 (5 bases each). This CDR3 has 14 residues. Trimming took 4 bases from V and 2 from J, leaving 12 bases between them.

This clonotype showed up many times. J is TRBJ2-5 and V is TRBV7-2; D might be TRBD1 (6 bases). The CDR3 contains 13 residues. Trimming left V 5 bases short and J 3 bases short, with 10 bases between. Germline CDR1 is SGHTA and CDR2 is FQGNSA. The CDR3: CASSADRKETQYF. The CDR3 nucleotides read TGTGCCAGCAGCGCGGACAGAAAAGAGACCCAGTACTTC.

This clonotype was recorded once. V is TRBV28 and J is TRBJ2-5; possibly TRBD2 for D (5 bases). Trimming shortened V by 3 bases and J by 2 bases, and 13 bases separated the two germline ends. This CDR3 has 15 amino acids. Germline values: CDR1 MDHEN, CDR2 SYDVKM. CDR3: CASSLVGSGQETQYF. CDR3 nucleotide sequence: TGTGCCAGCAGTTTGGTGGGATCGGGGCAAGAGACCCAGTACTTC.

The chain recombines TRBV11-2 with TRBJ2-7; 10 bases align to TRBD2. Losses at the gene ends were 5 bases for V and 4 bases for J; bases not matched to a gene: 5. The CDR3 contains 14 residues. CDR1 is SGHAT and CDR2 is FQNNGV in the germline V gene. In DNA form, the CDR3 reads TGTGCCAGCAGCCCAACTAGCGGGACGTACGAGCAGTACTTC. Its protein product is CASSPTSGTYEQYF.

The chain carries TRBV19 and TRBJ2-2, with 8 nucleotides matching TRBD2. J was trimmed by 6 bases and V by 7 bases; bases with no gene match: 7. The CDR3 length is 14 residues. Germline lookup yields CDR1 LNHDA and CDR2 SQIVND (reference sequence). CDR3 sequence: CASIPRGGSGELFF. The CDR3 region has the DNA TGTGCCAGTATCCCACGGGGGGGATCCGGGGAGCTGTTTTTT.

J is TRBJ2-3 and V is TRBV7-2, with 9 positions matching TRBD1. This CDR3 has 15 amino acids. Germline V CDR1 and CDR2: SGHTA, FQGNSA. V shed 5 bases, J shed 4 bases, and the junction held 7 bases outside the gene matches. The CDR3 DNA reads TGTGCCAGCAGCCGTGGACAGGGGATATCAGATACGCAGTATTTT. Amino acid sequence: CASSRGQGISDTQYF.

The chain combines TRBV6-1 with TRBJ2-3, with D unclear. The germline CDR1 and CDR2 sequences are MNHNS and SASEGT. The V and J ends lost 2 bases and 0 bases respectively, with 9 bases between them. This CDR3 spans 15 amino acids. In DNA form, the CDR3 reads TGTGCCAGCAGTGAATCGTACTCTAGCACAGATACGCAGTATTTT. Its translation: CASSESYSSTDTQYF.

Comments on this clonotype: A much larger clonotype is one base distant, so this may be a read error. This sequence joins TRBV7-2 and TRBJ2-1; 7 bases match TRBD2. The V segment lost 4 bases and the J segment 6 bases; nucleotides outside the gene matches: 15. Per the germline V gene, CDR1 is SGHTA and CDR2 is FQGNSA. The CDR3 covers 17 residues. CDR3 amino acids: CASSSPPGASGGNEQFF. The CDR3 DNA is TGTGCCAGCAGCTCGCCGCCCGGGGCTAGCGGAGGCAATGAGCAGTTCTTC.

This clonotype came up a few times. The rearrangement links TRBV2 to TRBJ1-4; D is undetermined. This CDR3 comprises 14 residues. Trimming took off 4 bases at V and 4 bases at J, with 10 bases between the two ends. CDR1 is SNHLY and CDR2 is FYNNEI in the germline V gene. DNA of the CDR3: TGTGCCAGCAGTGGGGGAAGTAGTAATGAAAAACTGTTTTTT. Translation: CASSGGSSNEKLFF. The variable domain in full, completed from reference TRBV2 and TRBJ1-4, reads EPEVTQTPSHQVTQMGQEVILRCVPISNHLYFYWYRQILGQKVEFLVSFYNNEISEKSEIFDDQFSVERPDGSNFTLKIRSTKLEDSAMYFCASSGGSSNEKLFFGSGTQLSVL.